This T cell receptor (beta chain) was profiled in a study of blood T cell repertoires in COVID-19. Comments on this clone: The junction differs from germline at one of its ends, possibly a read error. The identical CDR3 is also encoded by other nucleotide sequences in the sample.

In Cohort 3, a recovered donor had either two negative PCRs, clearance, or symptom resolution. The assay was immunoSEQ multiplex PCR, and TCRdb's table has in-frame clones only and misses some. The sample includes 190,000 or so clones, about 86% of them seen just once. CDR3 length equals 15 residues. CDR1 is MDHEN, CDR2 SYDVKM, per germline. The source material was PBMCs or T cells enriched from blood (not recorded which). J is TRBJ2-7 and V is TRBV28, with D perhaps matching TRBD1 (6 bases). The receptor was isolated from a man aged 40-50 years who had recovered from COVID-19. CDR3 nucleotides: TGTGCCAGCAGCACCCCAACAGGGTTTACGGACGAGCAGTATTTC. It encodes CASSTPTGFTDEQYF.